A single sample gave rise to the 24 T cell receptor beta chains below, sequenced in a study of T cells in Graves' hyperthyroidism and ophthalmopathy. Amplified TCR beta CDR3 regions derived from RNA transcripts. TCR CDR3 underwent first-round RT-PCR with the HTBI primer set. TCRdb reprocessed the multiplex PCR reads via MiXCR and lists one record per CDR3 protein. Among around 400,000 distinct CDR3 sequences listed, roughly 15% were seen once. What was sequenced was blood. The receptors were gathered from a woman between 55 and 75 years old with Graves' ophthalmopathy.

The DNA of the CDR3 is TGTGCCACCAGTGAGACGGGACAGCTCGGGAATGAGCAGTTCTTC. Translated, it gives CATSETGQLGNEQFF. V gene TRBV24-1 combines with J gene TRBJ2-1; 7 nucleotides agree with TRBD1. The CDR3 totals 15 residues. Germline V gene sequence: CDR1 KGHDR, CDR2 SFDVKD. V lost 4 bases, J lost 7 bases, and 9 bases stayed unmatched.

This clonotype has more than one count but fewer than ten. A much bigger clone sits one base away, suggesting this may be a read error. V is TRBV12-3 or TRBV12-4 and J is TRBJ1-1; D is possibly TRBD1 (6 bases). The CDR3 runs to 13 residues. This CDR3 is CAGSLRGPTEAFF. CDR3 nucleotide sequence: TGTGCCGGCAGTCTCAGGGGTCCCACTGAAGCTTTCTTT.

The chain joins TRBV19 to TRBJ2-6; D not certain. This CDR3 spans 15 amino acids. V lost 4 bases to trimming and J lost 0 bases, with 7 bases between them. Germline-derived CDR1 and CDR2 are LNHDA and SQIVND (reference sequence). The CDR3 DNA reads TGTGCCAGTAGTACGGGTCCCTCTGGGGCCAACGTCCTGACTTTC. This codes for CASSTGPSGANVLTF.

This clonotype was counted many times. At one boundary the junction diverges from the germline segment, which might be a read error. V and J are TRBV20-1 and TRBJ2-5, with D hard to call. CDR1 and CDR2 from the germline V gene are DFQATT and SNEGSKA (reference sequence). CDR3 length: 13 residues. CDR3 nucleotide sequence: TGCAGTGTTAGAGAAAGCTATGTCGAGACCCAGTACTTC. It is translated as CSVRESYVETQYF.

This clonotype has at least ten counts. The CDR3 sequence is CSARDPNQETQYF. The CDR3 DNA sequence: TGCAGTGCTAGAGATCCCAACCAAGAGACCCAGTACTTC. The chain joins TRBV20-1 to TRBJ2-5; D remains ambiguous. The V end was cut by 0 bases, the J end by 0 bases, with 5 bases between. The CDR3 has 13 amino acids. Looked up from germline, CDR1 is DFQATT and CDR2 is SNEGSKA (reference sequence).

This clonotype was recorded many times. The chain couples TRBV2 to TRBJ2-3, with 8 nucleotides matching TRBD2. The trim removed 6 bases at V and 0 bases at J, leaving 5 bases unmatched. This CDR3 is built from 15 residues. The germline gives CDR1 SNHLY, CDR2 FYNNEI. The CDR3 DNA sequence: TGTGCCAGCAGGAGGACTAGCCAAAGCACAGATACGCAGTATTTT. It codes for CASRRTSQSTDTQYF. The whole variable domain, filled in from reference TRBV2 and TRBJ2-3, reads EPEVTQTPSHQVTQMGQEVILRCVPISNHLYFYWYRQILGQKVEFLVSFYNNEISEKSEIFDDQFSVERPDGSNFTLKIRSTKLEDSAMYFCASRRTSQSTDTQYFGPGTRLTVL.

This clonotype occurred many times. CDR3 sequence: CASSLAGSDQPQHF. For the CDR3, the DNA is TGTGCCAGCAGTTTGGCAGGAAGCGATCAGCCCCAGCATTTT. The chain recombines TRBV12-3 or TRBV12-4 with TRBJ1-5; unclear D gene. This CDR3 has 14 residues. Trimming removed 3 bases from V and 5 bases from J, with 11 bases in between.

At least ten counts were recorded for this clonotype. V and J are TRBV7-2 and TRBJ2-3; the D gene is possibly TRBD1 (5 bases). Germline V CDR1 and CDR2: SGHTA, FQGNSA. This CDR3 has 17 amino acids. The ends were cut back, 6 bases at V and 0 bases at J, with 19 bases in the middle. The CDR3 sequence is CASSFYRQSASTDTQYF. The CDR3 DNA sequence: TGTGCCAGCAGTTTTTATCGACAGAGTGCTAGCACAGATACGCAGTATTTT.

This clonotype was seen at least ten times. The rearrangement links TRBV28 to TRBJ2-3; 8 bases line up with TRBD2. This CDR3 spans 12 amino acids. Trimming at V came to 6 bases and at J to 11 bases, leaving 7 bases not matched to a gene. Germline values: CDR1 MDHEN, CDR2 SYDVKM. In DNA, the CDR3 is TGTGCCAGCAGGTCGAGCGGGGGACTGCAGTATTTT. This translates into CASRSSGGLQYF.

This clonotype was seen repeatedly, ten times or more. The chain links TRBV28 to TRBJ2-1; D possibly corresponds to TRBD2 (6 bases). The V end was cut by 4 bases, the J end by 4 bases, with 17 bases between. The CDR3 totals 16 residues. CDR1 and CDR2 from the germline V gene are MDHEN and SYDVKM. CDR3 sequence: CASSSVARGPYNEQFF. DNA for the CDR3: TGTGCCAGCAGTTCCGTGGCGCGGGGCCCGTACAATGAGCAGTTCTTC. Together with reference TRBV28 and TRBJ2-1, the CDR3 gives the full variable domain: DVKVTQSSRYLVKRTGEKVFLECVQDMDHENMFWYRQDPGLGLRLIYFSYDVKMKEKGDIPEGYSVSREKKERFSLILESASTNQTSMYLCASSSVARGPYNEQFFGPGTRLTVL.

The V and J genes are TRBV20-1 and TRBJ1-5; a possible D gene is TRBD1 (6 bases). The CDR3 contains 14 residues. Germline V CDR1 and CDR2: DFQATT, SNEGSKA (reference sequence). V lost 6 bases to trimming and J lost 11 bases, with 23 bases between them. DNA of the CDR3: TGCAGTGCACCTACCACAGGGATCCTCGGGGCCCAGCATTTT. It codes for CSAPTTGILGAQHF.

This clonotype was counted at least ten times. The chain uses TRBV7-8 and TRBJ1-4; no firm D call. The germline V and J ends were trimmed by 5 bases and 0 bases, with 4 bases remaining between them. CDR1 is SGHVS and CDR2 is FQNEAQ in the germline V gene. The CDR3 is 13 residues long. The CDR3 loop is CASSGSTNEKLFF. Here the CDR3 DNA reads TGTGCCAGCAGCGGCTCAACTAATGAAAAACTGTTTTTT.

This clonotype was counted at least ten times. CDR3: CASSPATGKYTGELFF. The CDR3 DNA follows: TGTGCCAGCAGTCCGGCGACTGGAAAATACACCGGGGAGCTGTTTTTT. This chain links TRBV28 with TRBJ2-2; D unclear. Trimming cost V 5 bases and J 3 bases, with 16 bases left between them. Per germline, CDR1 MDHEN and CDR2 SYDVKM. This CDR3 contains 16 residues.

In this sample, this clonotype turned up many times. The gene calls are TRBV9 and TRBJ2-3; a weak D match, TRBD2 (5 bases). The CDR3 covers 17 residues. Germline lookup yields CDR1 SGDLS and CDR2 YYNGEE. Between the trimmed V and J ends, which lost 4 bases and 1 base, there was a span of 19 bases. Here the CDR3 reads CASSPAVGRKGTDTQYF. Written as DNA, the CDR3 is TGTGCCAGCAGCCCCGCCGTGGGGAGAAAGGGCACAGATACGCAGTATTTT.

The table lists this clonotype with many counts. The chain uses TRBV20-1 and TRBJ1-1; D perhaps matches TRBD1 (6 bases). V was clipped by 8 bases and J by 4 bases, with 20 bases between them. This CDR3 contains 14 residues. Per the germline V gene, CDR1 is DFQATT and CDR2 is SNEGSKA (reference sequence). CDR3 sequence (DNA): TGCAGTACTGAACGGACAGTAGGTACCACTGAAGCTTTCTTT. As protein: CSTERTVGTTEAFF.

This clonotype was picked up many times. The rearrangement joins TRBV11-2 to TRBJ2-7, with D perhaps matching TRBD1 (5 bases). V lost 1 base and J lost 4, with 14 bases in between. Germline V gene data show CDR1 as SGHAT and CDR2 as FQNNGV. The CDR3 is 15 residues long. CDR3 bases: TGTGCCAGCAGCTTAGTAGGGGCAGGTTCTTACGAGCAGTACTTC. Its translation: CASSLVGAGSYEQYF.

This clonotype has a count of ten or more. The chain joins TRBV30 to TRBJ2-3, with TRBD1 matching over 7 bases. The germline V gene encodes CDR1 GTSNPN and CDR2 SVGIG (reference sequence). This CDR3 spans 14 amino acids. V was pared by 8 bases and J by 1 base, with 9 bases of the junction left unmatched. The CDR3 spells CALDRELGTDTQYF. As DNA, the CDR3 is TGTGCCCTCGACAGGGAGCTTGGCACAGATACGCAGTATTTT.

The gene calls are TRBV20-1 and TRBJ2-3; no clear D. Germline V gives CDR1 DFQATT, CDR2 SNEGSKA (reference sequence). There are 13 residues in the CDR3. The ends were cut back, 6 bases at V and 0 bases at J, with 10 bases in the middle. The CDR3 region is CSAQFTSTDTQYF. Here the CDR3 DNA reads TGCAGTGCCCAATTTACTAGCACAGATACGCAGTATTTT.

This chain connects TRBV5-1 to TRBJ1-6; D may be TRBD1 (5 bases). Trimming stripped 2 bases from V and 8 bases from J, with 17 bases between. This CDR3 is built from 16 residues. Germline CDR1 and CDR2: SGHRS and YFSETQ. The chain's CDR3 is CASSLGVGTGDSPLHF. The CDR3 nucleotides read TGCGCCAGCAGCTTAGGGGTCGGCACGGGGGATTCACCCCTCCACTTT. Together with reference TRBV5-1 and TRBJ1-6, the CDR3 gives the full variable domain: KAGVTQTPRYLIKTRGQQVTLSCSPISGHRSVSWYQQTPGQGLQFLFEYFSETQRNKGNFPGRFSGRQFSNSRSEMNVSTLELGDSALYLCASSLGVGTGDSPLHFGNGTRLTVT.

The sample holds many counts of this clonotype. This sequence joins TRBV10-3 and TRBJ2-7; 9 positions match TRBD2. V lost 7 bases, J lost 5 bases, and 12 bases stayed unmatched. Germline V gene lookup returns CDR1 ENHRY and CDR2 SYGVKD. The CDR3 loop spans 15 amino acids. The chain's CDR3 is CAINIEREVNHEQYF. The CDR3 region has the DNA TGTGCCATCAATATCGAGCGGGAGGTGAATCACGAGCAGTACTTC.

This clonotype came up many times. The rearrangement links TRBV2 to TRBJ1-1, with D possibly matching TRBD1 (6 bases). V was cut by 3 bases and J by 11 bases, with 19 bases left in between. Germline loops: CDR1 SNHLY, CDR2 FYNNEI. The CDR3 length is 14 residues. The CDR3 DNA follows: TGTGCCAGCAGTGATCGGGGGGCCCAGGATCTGGCTTTCTTT. It translates to CASSDRGAQDLAFF.

This clonotype was seen repeatedly, ten times or more. This chain joins TRBV5-1 and TRBJ2-7; D may be TRBD2 (7 bases). Germline assignment: CDR1 SGHRS and CDR2 YFSETQ. CDR3 length: 13 amino acids. V was trimmed by 3 bases and J by 6 bases, leaving 13 bases between them. CDR3 coding DNA: TGCGCCAGCAGCTGGGGAGGGGGAACCGAGCAGTACTTC. Protein: CASSWGGGTEQYF.

This clonotype showed up just a few times. This chain joins TRBV5-6 and TRBJ1-3, with D perhaps TRBD1 (5 bases). The CDR3 is 15 amino acids. The germline gives CDR1 SGHDT, CDR2 YYEEEE. V dropped 2 bases and J dropped 6 bases, with 15 bases sitting between them. The CDR3 here is CASSFERTPTNTIYF. The DNA for the CDR3 is TGTGCCAGCAGCTTTGAGAGGACACCAACAAACACCATATATTTT.

This clonotype was detected many times. The rearrangement links TRBV28 to TRBJ2-7; D call uncertain. CDR3 size: 14 residues. From germline, CDR1 is MDHEN and CDR2 SYDVKM. V was shortened by 4 bases and J by 0 bases, with 10 bases between the two germline ends. The CDR3 nucleotides read TGTGCCAGCAGTTCACACCGAACCTCCTACGAGCAGTACTTC. It is translated as CASSSHRTSYEQYF.